Shown below are 21 T cell receptor beta chains from a single sample sequenced in a study of glioma-infiltrating T cells after dendritic cell vaccination. TCRdb's table, derived via immunoSEQ multiplex PCR, lists solely in-frame clones and lacks some. The sample carries 90,000 to 110,000 clones, around 90% recorded once. Documented time point: after dendritic cell vaccination, including at tumor progression/relapse. The material was blood, obtained after dendritic cell vaccination. All receptors derive from a human donor with glioblastoma.

The rearrangement links TRBV9 to TRBJ1-1; TRBD1 might be the D (5 bases). The CDR3 totals 15 residues. Germline V gene sequence: CDR1 SGDLS, CDR2 YYNGEE. Trimming stripped 5 bases from V and 3 bases from J, with 17 bases between. The CDR3 sequence: CASSDSSGGDTEAFF. Written as DNA, the CDR3 is TGTGCCAGCAGTGATTCAAGCGGGGGGGACACTGAAGCTTTCTTT.

CDR3 coding DNA: TGCGCCAGCAGCCAGGAAGGATCTGAAGCTTTCTTT. Protein sequence: CASSQEGSEAFF. V gene TRBV5-1 combines with J gene TRBJ1-1; D not certain. Trimming stripped 4 bases from V and 6 bases from J, with 10 bases between. CDR3 length equals 12 residues. Germline V gene data show CDR1 as SGHRS and CDR2 as YFSETQ. The entire variable domain, with the rest obtained from reference TRBV5-1 and TRBJ1-1, is as follows: KAGVTQTPRYLIKTRGQQVTLSCSPISGHRSVSWYQQTPGQGLQFLFEYFSETQRNKGNFPGRFSGRQFSNSRSEMNVSTLELGDSALYLCASSQEGSEAFFGQGTRLTVV.

This rearrangement joins TRBV11-3 to TRBJ2-7; tentatively, D is TRBD2 (5 bases). Trimming took off 3 bases at V and 6 bases at J, with 15 bases between the two ends. Germline CDR1 SGHNT, CDR2 YENEEA. The CDR3 runs 14 residues. CDR3 sequence: CASSFWSSEREQYF. As DNA, the CDR3 is TGTGCCAGCAGCTTCTGGAGTAGCGAGCGCGAGCAGTACTTC.

This chain connects TRBV6-5 to TRBJ2-7; 8 bases line up with TRBD2. This CDR3 region has 15 residues. V trimming: 2 bases; J trimming: 3 bases; junction bases outside the gene matches: 6. Per the germline V gene, CDR1 is MNHEY and CDR2 is SVGAGI. This CDR3 is CASSYRGSGNYEQYF. Written as DNA, the CDR3 is TGTGCCAGCAGTTACCGGGGTAGCGGGAACTACGAGCAGTACTTC.

The CDR3 spells CASSLPGQGTGYTF. The CDR3, as DNA: TGTGCCAGCAGCTTGCCGGGACAGGGGACTGGCTACACCTTC. The chain carries TRBV7-3 and TRBJ1-2, with TRBD1 matching 10 bases. After removal of 3 bases from V and 7 bases from J, the junction contained 5 bases not matched to a gene. Germline V CDR1 and CDR2: SGHTA, FQGTGA. CDR3 length: 14 residues.

The gene calls are TRBV7-8 and TRBJ1-2; the D gene is possibly TRBD1 (5 bases). This CDR3 is 14 amino acids long. Trimming took 1 base from V and 8 from J, leaving 14 bases between them. Germline V lookup: CDR1 SGHVS, CDR2 FQNEAQ. CDR3 in amino acids: CASSLGQTYGGYTF. CDR3 coding DNA: TGTGCCAGCAGCTTAGGACAGACCTATGGAGGCTACACCTTC. The full variable domain, rest sourced from reference TRBV7-8 and TRBJ1-2, is GAGVSQSPRYKVAKRGQDVALRCDPISGHVSLFWYQQALGQGPEFLTYFQNEAQLDKSGLPSDRFFAERPEGSVSTLKIQRTQQEDSAVYLCASSLGQTYGGYTFGSGTRLTVV.

V is TRBV11-3 and J is TRBJ2-1; D may be TRBD2 (6 bases). This CDR3 is 16 amino acids long. V was shortened by 2 bases and J by 10 bases, with 21 bases between the two germline ends. Germline CDR1 and CDR2: SGHNT and YENEEA. The CDR3 is CASSLFSREWVGEQFF. In nucleotides, the CDR3 is TGTGCCAGCAGCTTATTCAGTCGGGAGTGGGTTGGGGAGCAGTTCTTC.

The CDR3 DNA reads TGTGCCAGTCGCAACGTTCAGGGCGGAGAGACCCAGTACTTC. Translating gives CASRNVQGGETQYF. The rearrangement uses TRBV19 and TRBJ2-5; weak D call: TRBD1 (5 bases). The germline CDR1 and CDR2 sequences are LNHDA and SQIVND (reference sequence). The CDR3 has 14 amino acids. V gave up 8 bases and J gave up 4 bases, with 17 bases separating them.

The V call is TRBV11-1, the J call TRBJ2-7; TRBD1 might be the D (6 bases). In germline, CDR1 is SGHAT, CDR2 FQDESV (reference sequence). The germline V and J ends were trimmed by 6 bases and 4 bases, with 10 bases remaining between them. This CDR3 region has 12 residues. The CDR3, as DNA: TGTGCCAGCAGTCGTACAGGGTACGAGCAGTACTTC. Its protein product is CASSRTGYEQYF.

V usage is TRBV7-9 and J usage is TRBJ2-2, with D possibly TRBD1 on 6 matching bases. Per the germline V gene, CDR1 is SEHNR and CDR2 is FQNEAQ (reference sequence). The CDR3 length is 15 residues. Trimming shortened V by 4 bases and J by 0 bases, and 9 bases separated the two germline ends. CDR3 nucleotide sequence: TGTGCCAGCAGCTCCGGGACAACGAACACCGGGGAGCTGTTTTTT. This translates into CASSSGTTNTGELFF.

The chain recombines TRBV6-1 with TRBJ1-4; D possibly corresponds to TRBD1 (5 bases). Germline V gene data show CDR1 as MNHNS and CDR2 as SASEGT. This CDR3 contains 14 residues. Deletions cut 7 bases from V and 0 bases from J, with 9 bases between. For the CDR3, the DNA is TGTGCCAGCAAAACGGGGGCAACTAATGAAAAACTGTTTTTT. The encoded protein is CASKTGATNEKLFF.

J is TRBJ1-2 and V is TRBV7-3, with D uncertain. Germline-derived CDR1 and CDR2 are SGHTA and FQGTGA. V was clipped by 0 bases and J by 8 bases, with 13 bases between them. CDR3 length: 14 amino acids. CDR3 residues: CASSLTDTVGGYTF. The CDR3 DNA reads TGTGCCAGCAGCTTAACAGACACGGTCGGCGGCTACACCTTC.

V usage is TRBV7-6 and J usage is TRBJ2-2, with 9 nucleotides matching TRBD2. The CDR3 is 17 amino acids. Germline CDR1 reads SGHVS; CDR2 reads FNYEAQ. V lost 3 bases and J lost 0; bases outside the gene matches: 5. CDR3 nucleotide sequence: TGTGCCAGCAGCTTTGTAGCGGGAGACCCGAACACCGGGGAGCTGTTTTTT. Its translation is CASSFVAGDPNTGELFF.

The gene calls are TRBV5-1 and TRBJ2-5, with a weak D call TRBD2 (7 bases). CDR3 length: 15 amino acids. From germline, CDR1 is SGHRS and CDR2 YFSETQ. V lost 0 bases, J lost 5 bases, and 14 bases lay in between. CDR3 protein: CASSLEGGGVETQYF. The CDR3 coding sequence is TGCGCCAGCAGCTTGGAAGGAGGGGGGGTGGAGACCCAGTACTTC.

The rearrangement uses TRBV19 and TRBJ2-1; D is ambiguous. From germline, CDR1 is LNHDA and CDR2 SQIVND (reference sequence). Deletions cut 3 bases from V and 3 bases from J, with 3 bases between. The CDR3 runs to 12 residues. The chain's CDR3 is CASSIGYNEQFF. CDR3 DNA: TGTGCCAGTAGTATCGGCTACAATGAGCAGTTCTTC. The full variable domain, its missing parts supplied by reference TRBV19 and TRBJ2-1, is DGGITQSPKYLFRKEGQNVTLSCEQNLNHDAMYWYRQDPGQGLRLIYYSQIVNDFQKGDIAEGYSVSREKKESFPLTVTSAQKNPTAFYLCASSIGYNEQFFGPGTRLTVL.

This chain joins TRBV25-1 and TRBJ1-4; TRBD1 matches 7 bases. Germline V CDR1 and CDR2: MGHDK, SYGVNS. V dropped 6 bases and J dropped 0; count of bases not matched to a gene: 4. The CDR3 is made up of 15 amino acids. The CDR3 DNA is TGTGCCAGCAGCTACAGGGGCCCAACTAATGAAAAACTGTTTTTT. Its protein product is CASSYRGPTNEKLFF.

V is TRBV19 and J is TRBJ2-7, with TRBD1 as a possible D gene (6 bases). Germline CDR1 reads LNHDA; CDR2 reads SQIVND (reference sequence). This CDR3 has 14 residues. V was trimmed by 7 bases and J by 3 bases, leaving 16 bases between them. This chain's CDR3 is CASTHGPGDYEQYF. CDR3 nucleotide sequence: TGTGCCAGTACTCACGGACCAGGGGACTACGAGCAGTACTTC. The whole variable domain, filled in from reference TRBV19 and TRBJ2-7, reads DGGITQSPKYLFRKEGQNVTLSCEQNLNHDAMYWYRQDPGQGLRLIYYSQIVNDFQKGDIAEGYSVSREKKESFPLTVTSAQKNPTAFYLCASTHGPGDYEQYFGPGTRLTVT.

The rearrangement joins TRBV5-5 to TRBJ2-3; 8 bases align to TRBD1. Germline V gene data show CDR1 as SGHKS and CDR2 as YYEKEE (reference sequence). Germline trimming cut 3 bases from V and 1 base from J; bases unmatched to any gene: 7. The CDR3 runs to 16 residues. CDR3 nucleotide sequence: TGTGCCAGCAGCTGGGACAGGACTAAAGGCACAGATACGCAGTATTTT. It translates to CASSWDRTKGTDTQYF.

The chain couples TRBV6-1 to TRBJ1-5; D call uncertain. Germline values: CDR1 MNHNS, CDR2 SASEGT. The CDR3 length is 15 residues. Trimming removed 2 bases at V and 0 bases at J, with 8 bases between. The DNA of the CDR3 is TGTGCCAGCAGTGAAATAACATATAGCAATCAGCCCCAGCATTTT. As protein: CASSEITYSNQPQHF.

CDR3 region: CATHPGTVYGYTF. The CDR3 nucleotides read TGTGCCACACATCCCGGGACAGTCTATGGCTACACCTTC. V usage is TRBV6-1 and J usage is TRBJ1-2; TRBD1 matches at 7 bases. Trimming took 10 bases from V and 4 from J; bases not matched to a gene: 9. The germline V gene has CDR1 MNHNS and CDR2 SASEGT. CDR3 length equals 13 residues.

The rearrangement uses TRBV5-4 and TRBJ2-7; 7 bases fit TRBD2. This CDR3 region has 16 residues. CDR1 is SGHNT, CDR2 YYREEE, per germline (reference sequence). Trimming removed 4 bases from V and 5 bases from J; junction bases left unmatched: 15. CDR3 bases: TGTGCCAGCAGCCGCCGGTTCGGGGGGAGGAGGAACGAGCAGTACTTC. Residues: CASSRRFGGRRNEQYF. Supplemented by reference TRBV5-4 and TRBJ2-7, the full variable domain reads ETGVTQSPTHLIKTRGQQVTLRCSSQSGHNTVSWYQQALGQGPQFIFQYYREEENGRGNFPPRFSGLQFPNYSSELNVNALELDDSALYLCASSRRFGGRRNEQYFGPGTRLTVT.